The entry below describes one T cell receptor (beta chain). The treatment is: preoperative locoregional IRX-2 cytokine immunotherapy. Patients received preoperative, locoregional IRX-2 cytokine immunotherapy in a phase Ib study. This record comes from a study of preoperative IRX-2 immunotherapy in early breast cancer. V lost 1 base and J 4 bases, leaving 7 bases between the germline ends. CDR1 and CDR2 (germline): MNHNS, SASEGT. The CDR3 contains 13 residues. The data were produced by immunoSEQ multiplex PCR, yet TCRdb's version contains in-frame clones alone and is incomplete. The repertoire holds 25,000 or so clones, with more than 80% as singletons.

The receptor's source is a human donor with breast cancer. The chain is built from TRBV6-1 and TRBJ2-5; D may be TRBD1 or TRBD2 (5 bases each). The sequencing here drew on tumor tissue, taken after IRX-2 immunotherapy. CDR3 sequence (DNA): TGTGCCAGCAGTGAAGTGAGGGGAGAGACCCAGTACTTC. Protein product: CASSEVRGETQYF.